These 27 T cell receptor beta chains were all obtained from the same sample, sequenced in a study of CD8 T cells in ankylosing spondylitis. Each CDR3 protein gets one entry after TCRdb re-called the 5' RACE reads with MiXCR. Here the sample spans 150,000 to 200,000 distinct CDR3 sequences, roughly 13% being singletons. The sample consisted of blood, either unsorted or a sorted T cell fraction (not recorded which). The receptors come from a female donor with ankylosing spondylitis or in good health (not recorded which).

The rearrangement links TRBV7-9 to TRBJ2-2; D perhaps matches TRBD1 (5 bases). CDR1 and CDR2 from the germline V gene are SEHNR and FQNEAQ (reference sequence). The CDR3 runs 14 residues. The V and J ends lost 1 base and 10 bases respectively, with 13 bases between them. CDR3 sequence (DNA): TGTGCCAGCAGCTTAGGATCCAGGGTGGCGGAGCTGTTTTTT. Translated: CASSLGSRVAELFF.

This clonotype was seen ten or more times. The genes are TRBV5-1 and TRBJ2-3; 9 nucleotides agree with TRBD1. This CDR3 is 17 amino acids long. V gave up 0 bases and J gave up 2 bases; unmatched junction bases: 7. Germline-derived CDR1 and CDR2 are SGHRS and YFSETQ. The CDR3 protein is CASSLGTGGSNTDTQYF. The CDR3 coding sequence is TGCGCCAGCAGCTTGGGAACAGGGGGCTCTAACACAGATACGCAGTATTTT.

Many counts were recorded for this clonotype. The V call is TRBV5-5, the J call TRBJ2-2, with no clear D. Per the germline V gene, CDR1 is SGHKS and CDR2 is YYEKEE (reference sequence). CDR3 length equals 11 residues. Trimming took 3 bases from V and 8 from J, leaving 5 bases between them. The chain's CDR3 is CASSSLGELFF. CDR3 DNA: TGTGCCAGCAGCTCCTTGGGGGAGCTGTTTTTT.

Points on this clonotype: It may be a read error: a sequence one base away is much more abundant. The rearrangement uses TRBV6-1 and TRBJ1-2; no definite D call. Germline V gene lookup returns CDR1 MNHNS and CDR2 SASEGT. The CDR3 covers 12 residues. The CDR3 protein is CASAGPGYGYAF. The CDR3 nucleotides read TGTGCCAGCGCGGGTCCTGGCTATGGCTACGCCTTC.

Ten or more counts support this clonotype. This rearrangement joins TRBV20-1 to TRBJ2-2; 12 nucleotides match TRBD2. The CDR3 totals 17 residues. Unmatched junction bases numbered 8, after V lost 3 bases and J lost 3 bases. Germline values: CDR1 DFQATT, CDR2 SNEGSKA (reference sequence). CDR3 nucleotide sequence: TGCAGTGCTAGGACCGAAGGGACTAGCGGGTACACCGGGGAGCTGTTTTTT. Its protein product is CSARTEGTSGYTGELFF.

At least ten counts were recorded for this clonotype. V and J are TRBV6-2 or TRBV6-3 and TRBJ2-7; no clear D. The germline CDR1 and CDR2 sequences are MNHEY and SVGEGT. Trimming removed 4 bases at V and 3 bases at J, with 10 bases between. This CDR3 has 13 residues. CDR3 sequence: CASSSAQYYEQYF. In DNA, the CDR3 is TGTGCCAGCAGTTCAGCCCAGTACTACGAGCAGTACTTC.

This clonotype was counted many times. The chain recombines TRBV5-1 with TRBJ1-2, with D perhaps matching TRBD1 (5 bases). Per germline, CDR1 SGHRS and CDR2 YFSETQ. The germline V and J ends were trimmed by 1 base and 3 bases, with 10 bases remaining between them. This CDR3 spans 14 amino acids. The CDR3: CASSLRGTDYGYTF. As DNA, the CDR3 is TGCGCCAGCAGCTTGCGGGGGACGGACTATGGCTACACCTTC.

This clonotype showed up just a few times. The V gene is TRBV3-1, the J gene TRBJ2-7, with 8 nucleotides matching TRBD1. V was clipped by 0 bases and J by 4 bases; unmatched bases: 5. Germline V gene data show CDR1 as LGHDT and CDR2 as YNNKEL (reference sequence). CDR3 length: 15 amino acids. The CDR3 nucleotides read TGTGCCAGCAGCCAAGATTCTGGGACAGGTTACGAGCAGTACTTC. It yields the protein CASSQDSGTGYEQYF.

This clonotype was recorded at least ten times. The chain employs TRBV18 and TRBJ1-2; D not certain. The CDR3 spans 16 residues. The germline gives CDR1 KGHSH, CDR2 LQKENI. Trimming removed 3 bases from V and 4 bases from J, with 18 bases in between. The CDR3 coding sequence is TGTGCCAGCTCACCCCAGGTAGCAGATTCGACCTATGGCTACACCTTC. Protein: CASSPQVADSTYGYTF.

This clonotype was counted at least ten times. The V gene is TRBV11-2, the J gene TRBJ1-5; the D is unclear. The ends were cut back, 2 bases at V and 2 bases at J, with 4 bases in the middle. This CDR3 has 13 amino acids. Germline values: CDR1 SGHAT, CDR2 FQNNGV. The CDR3 DNA reads as TGTGCCAGCAGCTTATGGCGCAATCAGCCCCAGCATTTT. Translated, it gives CASSLWRNQPQHF.

This clonotype was seen only a few times. The J gene is TRBJ1-1, the V gene TRBV7-9; maybe TRBD1 (5 bases). The CDR3 is 15 residues long. V was trimmed by 5 bases and J by 4 bases, leaving 17 bases between them. CDR1 and CDR2 from the germline V gene are SEHNR and FQNEAQ (reference sequence). CDR3 sequence: CASSPKLRVGTEAFF. Here the CDR3 DNA reads TGTGCCAGCAGCCCGAAGCTCAGGGTGGGCACTGAAGCTTTCTTT. The full variable domain, rest sourced from reference TRBV7-9 and TRBJ1-1, is DTGVSQNPRHKITKRGQNVTFRCDPISEHNRLYWYRQTLGQGPEFLTYFQNEAQLEKSRLLSDRFSAERPKGSFSTLEIQRTEQGDSAMYLCASSPKLRVGTEAFFGQGTRLTVV.

The V and J genes are TRBV4-2 and TRBJ2-2; D possibly corresponds to TRBD2 (5 bases). This CDR3 has 15 amino acids. Looked up from germline, CDR1 is LGHNA and CDR2 is YNFKEQ. Trimming removed 3 bases from V and 6 bases from J, with 14 bases in between. The CDR3 here is CASSQRGTAAGELFF. CDR3 bases: TGTGCCAGCAGCCAGAGAGGTACAGCGGCCGGGGAGCTGTTTTTT.

The V call is TRBV4-3, the J call TRBJ2-3; no definite D call. The CDR3 is made up of 15 amino acids. Germline CDR1 reads LGHNA; CDR2 reads YSLEER. V was clipped by 1 base and J by 3 bases, with 11 bases between them. The chain's CDR3 is CASSQAVGLTDTQYF. In nucleotides, the CDR3 is TGCGCCAGCAGCCAAGCGGTGGGGTTGACAGATACGCAGTATTTT.

This clonotype was detected only a few times. The genes are TRBV28 and TRBJ2-6; TRBD2 is a possible D gene (6 bases). Per germline, CDR1 MDHEN and CDR2 SYDVKM. V was trimmed by 7 bases and J by 1 base, leaving 17 bases between them. The CDR3 runs 17 residues. CDR3 DNA sequence: TGTGCCAGCAACGAAAAAATGGGGAGGTCTGGGGCCAACGTCCTGACTTTC. Amino acids: CASNEKMGRSGANVLTF.

The chain recombines TRBV11-2 with TRBJ2-1, with D perhaps given as TRBD1 or TRBD2 (7 bases each). CDR1 is SGHAT, CDR2 FQNNGV, per germline. Trimming removed 1 base from V and 6 bases from J, with 13 bases in between. The CDR3 covers 15 residues. The CDR3: CASSLGGQRGNEQFF. DNA for the CDR3: TGTGCCAGCAGCTTAGGGGGACAGCGGGGCAATGAGCAGTTCTTC.

The chain recombines TRBV27 with TRBJ2-3; no definite D call. Germline CDR1 MNHEY, CDR2 SMNVEV (reference sequence). There are 13 residues in the CDR3. V lost 3 bases, J lost 4 bases, and 8 bases lay in between. The CDR3 reads CASSFRVADTQYF. The CDR3 DNA follows: TGTGCCAGCAGTTTTAGGGTGGCAGATACGCAGTATTTT.

This clonotype was observed at least ten times. The chain has TRBV12-3 or TRBV12-4 and TRBJ1-1; 8 bases match TRBD1. The CDR3 is made up of 14 amino acids. The junction had 6 bases not matched to a gene; V was cut back by 2 bases and J by 7 bases. The CDR3 coding sequence is TGTGCCAGCAGTTTAAGCCCAGGGACAGGTGAAGCTTTCTTT. It yields the protein CASSLSPGTGEAFF.

This clonotype has at least ten counts. Written as DNA, the CDR3 is TGTGCCTGGAGTGATCTCACTGAAAAACTGTTTTTT. Translation: CAWSDLTEKLFF. The chain joins TRBV30 to TRBJ1-4; D is uncertain. Germline V gives CDR1 GTSNPN, CDR2 SVGIG (reference sequence). The CDR3 covers 12 residues. Trimming removed 1 base from V and 7 bases from J, with 7 bases in between.

The V gene is TRBV9, the J gene TRBJ2-2; a possible D gene is TRBD2 (5 bases). Trimming removed 4 bases from V and 3 bases from J, with 13 bases in between. Germline lookup yields CDR1 SGDLS and CDR2 YYNGEE. CDR3 size: 15 residues. The CDR3, as DNA: TGTGCCAGCAGCCCCCACGGACTGTACACCGGGGAGCTGTTTTTT. This sequence encodes CASSPHGLYTGELFF.

This clonotype was detected a few times. The V and J genes are TRBV20-1 and TRBJ1-5; 7 bases are shared with TRBD1. The V and J ends lost 5 bases and 6 bases, in that order; junction bases with no gene match: 7. Germline loops: CDR1 DFQATT, CDR2 SNEGSKA (reference sequence). This CDR3 contains 13 residues. The CDR3 loop reads CSAFDREGQPQHF. CDR3 nucleotides: TGCAGTGCTTTTGACAGGGAAGGTCAGCCCCAGCATTTT.

This clonotype was counted between two and nine times. The chain has TRBV19 and TRBJ2-3, with D possibly matching TRBD2 (6 bases). In germline, CDR1 is LNHDA, CDR2 SQIVND (reference sequence). Trimming left V 5 bases short and J 0 bases short, with 12 bases between. This CDR3 spans 15 amino acids. This chain's CDR3 is CASSPLAQSTDTQYF. CDR3 coding DNA: TGTGCCAGTAGTCCCCTAGCGCAAAGCACAGATACGCAGTATTTT. The full variable domain, with the rest looked up from reference TRBV19 and TRBJ2-3, is DGGITQSPKYLFRKEGQNVTLSCEQNLNHDAMYWYRQDPGQGLRLIYYSQIVNDFQKGDIAEGYSVSREKKESFPLTVTSAQKNPTAFYLCASSPLAQSTDTQYFGPGTRLTVL.

The sample holds many counts of this clonotype. The rearrangement links TRBV6-4 to TRBJ1-1, with TRBD1 matching 9 bases. The V segment lost 10 bases and the J segment 1 base; nucleotides outside the gene matches: 4. The CDR3 has 13 residues. Germline assignment: CDR1 MRHNA and CDR2 SNTAGT. As DNA, the CDR3 is TGTGCCACCAGGGACAGGGCGAACACTGAAGCTTTCTTT. This translates into CATRDRANTEAFF.

Many counts were recorded for this clonotype. The rearrangement uses TRBV7-6 and TRBJ2-1; TRBD2 matches at 15 bases. Losses at the gene ends were 4 bases for V and 2 bases for J; bases not matched to a gene: 6. The CDR3 totals 18 residues. CDR1 and CDR2 (germline): SGHVS, FNYEAQ. The CDR3, as DNA: TGTGCCAGCAGCTCCGGGACTAGCGGGAGGTGGCCCTACAATGAGCAGTTCTTC. As protein: CASSSGTSGRWPYNEQFF.

This clonotype was found many times. The gene calls are TRBV27 and TRBJ1-1; no clear D. The germline CDR1 and CDR2 sequences are MNHEY and SMNVEV (reference sequence). V lost 5 bases, J lost 4 bases, and 11 bases lay in between. The CDR3 loop spans 13 amino acids. The CDR3 region is CASSKGLATEAFF. The CDR3 DNA is TGTGCCAGCAGTAAAGGACTTGCCACTGAAGCTTTCTTT.

The rearrangement uses TRBV27 and TRBJ2-7; D uncertain. V lost 5 bases and J 6 bases, leaving 11 bases between the germline ends. Germline-derived CDR1 and CDR2 are MNHEY and SMNVEV (reference sequence). CDR3 length: 12 residues. The CDR3 DNA reads as TGTGCCAGCAGTCCGATAGGAAGCGAGCAGTACTTC. The encoded protein is CASSPIGSEQYF.

This clonotype was seen repeatedly, ten times or more. The V gene is TRBV3-1, the J gene TRBJ2-1; TRBD2 matches at 11 bases. J lost 2 bases, V lost 4 bases, and 1 base had no gene match. The CDR3 is made up of 15 amino acids. Per germline, CDR1 LGHDT and CDR2 YNNKEL (reference sequence). The CDR3 sequence is CASSPTSGAYNEQFF. Here the CDR3 DNA reads TGTGCCAGCAGCCCGACTAGCGGGGCCTACAATGAGCAGTTCTTC.

The J gene is TRBJ2-1, the V gene TRBV6-1; 11 positions agree with TRBD2. Germline trimming cut 4 bases from V and 9 bases from J; bases unmatched to any gene: 8. From germline, CDR1 is MNHNS and CDR2 SASEGT. The CDR3 has 15 residues. CDR3 DNA sequence: TGTGCCAGCAGTGCCATACTAGCGGGGGCGGGTGAGCAGTTCTTC. Protein sequence: CASSAILAGAGEQFF.